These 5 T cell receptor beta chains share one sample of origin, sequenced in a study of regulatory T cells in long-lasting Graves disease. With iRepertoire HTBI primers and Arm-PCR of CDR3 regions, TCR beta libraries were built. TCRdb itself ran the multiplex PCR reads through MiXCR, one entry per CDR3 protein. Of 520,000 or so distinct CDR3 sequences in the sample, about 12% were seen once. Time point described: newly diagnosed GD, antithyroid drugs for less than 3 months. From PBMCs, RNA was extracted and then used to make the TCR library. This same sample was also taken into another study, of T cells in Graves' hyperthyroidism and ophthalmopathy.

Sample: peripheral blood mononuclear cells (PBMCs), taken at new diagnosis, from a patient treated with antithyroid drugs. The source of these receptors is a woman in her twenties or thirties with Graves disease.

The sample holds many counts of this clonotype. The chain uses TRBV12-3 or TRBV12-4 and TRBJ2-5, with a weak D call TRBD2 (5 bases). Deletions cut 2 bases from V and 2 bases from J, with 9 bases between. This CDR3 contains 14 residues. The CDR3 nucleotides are TGTGCCAGCAGTTTATTAGGGAGACAAGAGACCCAGTACTTC. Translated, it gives CASSLLGRQETQYF.

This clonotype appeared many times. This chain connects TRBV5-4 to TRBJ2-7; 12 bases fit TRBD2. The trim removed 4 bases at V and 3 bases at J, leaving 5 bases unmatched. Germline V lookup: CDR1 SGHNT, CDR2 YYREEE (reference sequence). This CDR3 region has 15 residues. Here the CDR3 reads CASSRTSGASYEQYF. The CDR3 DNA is TGTGCCAGCAGCCGGACTAGCGGGGCGAGCTACGAGCAGTACTTC.

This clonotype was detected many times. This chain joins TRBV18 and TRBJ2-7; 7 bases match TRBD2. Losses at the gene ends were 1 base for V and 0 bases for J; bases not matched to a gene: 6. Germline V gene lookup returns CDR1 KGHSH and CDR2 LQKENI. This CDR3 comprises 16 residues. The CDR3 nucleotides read TGTGCCAGCTCACCACGTTACGGCGGGAGCTCCTACGAGCAGTACTTC. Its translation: CASSPRYGGSSYEQYF.

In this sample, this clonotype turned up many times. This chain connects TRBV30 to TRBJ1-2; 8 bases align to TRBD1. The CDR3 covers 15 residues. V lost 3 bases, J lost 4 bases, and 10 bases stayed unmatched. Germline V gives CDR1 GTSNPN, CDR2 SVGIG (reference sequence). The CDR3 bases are TGTGCCTGGAGGAGGAGGGGGACAGGACTCTATGGCTACACCTTC. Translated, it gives CAWRRRGTGLYGYTF.

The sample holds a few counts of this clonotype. The CDR3: CASSQDLTGDNEQFF. The CDR3 DNA reads as TGTGCCAGCAGCCAAGACCTAACAGGGGACAATGAGCAGTTCTTC. The gene calls are TRBV4-2 and TRBJ2-1, with TRBD1 identical over 7 bases. The ends lost 0 bases at V and 5 bases at J; junction bases unmatched: 4. This CDR3 region has 15 residues. Germline CDR1 is LGHNA and CDR2 is YNFKEQ.